The 19 T cell receptor beta chains given below trace back to one sample, sequenced in a study of CD8+ T cells in alopecia areata. As the sequencing template, cDNA was produced by extracting RNA and reverse transcribing it. Repertoires were generated with immunoSEQ multiplex PCR, while TCRdb's copy carries only in-frame clones and drops some. The data show roughly 200,000 clones, roughly two fifths seen once. Described treatment: oral pan-JAK inhibitor, 5-10 mg twice daily. Sequencing used CD4+ T cells sorted from blood, obtained around week 30, from a patient treated with tofacitinib. The receptor set was obtained from a human donor with alopecia areata.

The rearrangement links TRBV25-1 to TRBJ1-1; D is unresolved. The germline V gene encodes CDR1 MGHDK and CDR2 SYGVNS. Trimming removed 5 bases at V and 0 bases at J, with 4 bases between. The CDR3 is 12 residues long. The CDR3 bases are TGTGCCAGCAGTAGGCTGAACACTGAAGCTTTCTTT. Translation gives CASSRLNTEAFF.

In DNA, the CDR3 is TGTGCCAGCAGTGTGACTAGCGGAAATGAGCAGTTCTTC. This translates into CASSVTSGNEQFF. The V and J genes are TRBV6-4 and TRBJ2-1; 9 bases are a match to TRBD2. CDR3 length: 13 residues. Germline loops: CDR1 MRHNA, CDR2 SNTAGT. After removal of 4 bases from V and 7 bases from J, the junction contained 2 bases not matched to a gene.

V usage is TRBV5-1 and J usage is TRBJ2-3; 10 bases are a match to TRBD2. V was clipped by 4 bases and J by 5 bases; unmatched bases: 7. The CDR3 spans 15 residues. From germline, CDR1 is SGHRS and CDR2 YFSETQ. This chain's CDR3 is CASSPPLAGVDTQYF. In DNA, the CDR3 is TGCGCCAGCAGCCCCCCCCTAGCGGGAGTAGATACGCAGTATTTT.

The V call is TRBV12-5, the J call TRBJ2-1, with 9 bases aligning to TRBD2. Trimming removed 1 base from V and 7 bases from J; junction bases left unmatched: 11. The length of the CDR3 is 17 residues. Germline V lookup: CDR1 LGHNT, CDR2 FRNRAP. CDR3: CASGLEPVAGVGNEQFF. For the CDR3, the DNA is TGTGCTAGTGGTTTGGAACCGGTAGCGGGAGTGGGGAATGAGCAGTTCTTC.

This chain joins TRBV5-1 and TRBJ2-6; 8 nucleotides align to TRBD1. The J segment lost 0 bases and the V segment lost 5 bases, leaving 10 bases of the junction unmatched. The CDR3 is made up of 18 amino acids. Germline V gene lookup returns CDR1 SGHRS and CDR2 YFSETQ. Here the CDR3 reads CASRQRQGTSSGANVLTF. DNA for the CDR3: TGCGCCAGCAGACAAAGACAGGGGACCTCCTCTGGGGCCAACGTCCTGACTTTC.

CDR3 DNA: TGCAGCGTAGCAGGGGGCGAAGGGGCCAACGTCCTGACTTTC. It translates to CSVAGGEGANVLTF. The chain is built from TRBV29-1 and TRBJ2-6; the match to TRBD1 covers 8 bases. Germline V gives CDR1 SQVTM, CDR2 ANQGSEA. V was pared by 6 bases and J by 4 bases, with 5 bases of the junction left unmatched. The CDR3 totals 14 residues.

The V and J genes are TRBV6-4 and TRBJ2-3, with D perhaps matching TRBD1 (6 bases). V shed 4 bases and J shed 2 bases, with 10 bases lying between them. Per the germline V gene, CDR1 is MRHNA and CDR2 is SNTAGT. This CDR3 contains 14 residues. The CDR3 protein is CASSAGTNTDTQYF. CDR3 bases: TGTGCCAGCAGTGCCGGGACAAACACAGATACGCAGTATTTT.

The chain joins TRBV20-1 to TRBJ2-1; no reliable D call. V shed 3 bases and J shed 4 bases, with 4 bases lying between them. There are 11 residues in the CDR3. Per the germline V gene, CDR1 is DFQATT and CDR2 is SNEGSKA (reference sequence). The CDR3 reads CSASNYNEQFF. The CDR3 bases are TGCAGTGCTAGTAATTACAATGAGCAGTTCTTC.

The V gene is TRBV11-2, the J gene TRBJ2-7; 10 bases are shared with TRBD1. The CDR3 consists of 15 residues. V lost 3 bases and J lost 5; bases outside the gene matches: 7. CDR1 and CDR2 (germline): SGHAT, FQNNGV. CDR3 nucleotide sequence: TGTGCCAGCAGCTTCTCCGGGACAGGGGTCGACGAGCAGTACTTC. Residues: CASSFSGTGVDEQYF.

This clone was detected once. The CDR3 sequence is CASSVEAVTDTQYF. The CDR3 DNA reads as TGTGCCAGCAGCGTAGAGGCCGTCACAGATACGCAGTATTTT. V gene TRBV9 combines with J gene TRBJ2-3; D gene ambiguous. V was trimmed by 0 bases and J by 2 bases, leaving 7 bases between them. This CDR3 has 14 residues. Germline CDR1 SGDLS, CDR2 YYNGEE.

V and J are TRBV7-9 and TRBJ1-5; tentative D call: TRBD1 (6 bases). V shed 2 bases and J shed 0 bases, with 8 bases lying between them. The CDR3 has 15 amino acids. Germline V lookup: CDR1 SEHNR, CDR2 FQNEAQ (reference sequence). CDR3 in amino acids: CASSLTGNSNQPQHF. The DNA of the CDR3 is TGTGCCAGCAGCTTAACAGGGAATAGCAATCAGCCCCAGCATTTT.

The chain links TRBV5-1 to TRBJ2-4, with TRBD2 identical over 8 bases. The V and J ends lost 4 bases and 5 bases, in that order; junction bases with no gene match: 5. Per the germline V gene, CDR1 is SGHRS and CDR2 is YFSETQ. The CDR3 loop spans 14 amino acids. The CDR3: CASSLGGAENIQYF. CDR3 DNA sequence: TGCGCCAGCAGCCTCGGGGGGGCCGAAAACATTCAGTACTTC.

The chain couples TRBV4-1 to TRBJ2-1; the match to TRBD2 covers 7 bases. Germline-derived CDR1 and CDR2 are MGHRA and YSYEKL. V shed 1 base and J 4 bases; nucleotides not matched to a gene: 7. The CDR3 sequence is 16 residues long. The CDR3 DNA follows: TGCGCCAGCAGCCAAGTGGCGACTAGCTGGTACAATGAGCAGTTCTTC. Its translation is CASSQVATSWYNEQFF.

This sequence joins TRBV5-1 and TRBJ2-5; 9 bases line up with TRBD1. Trimming took 3 bases from V and 4 from J; bases not matched to a gene: 13. The CDR3 sequence is 17 residues long. Germline V gene lookup returns CDR1 SGHRS and CDR2 YFSETQ. The DNA of the CDR3 is TGCGCCAGCAGCTCCCCTTGGGGACAGGGCTCCCGAGAGACCCAGTACTTC. Translation gives CASSSPWGQGSRETQYF.

Only one count was recorded for this clone. The chain combines TRBV7-2 with TRBJ1-1; TRBD1 is a possible D gene (6 bases). The germline gives CDR1 SGHTA, CDR2 FQGNSA. Deletions cut 1 base from V and 2 bases from J, with 20 bases between. The CDR3 extends over 18 amino acids. CDR3 DNA sequence: TGTGCCAGCAGCTTAGAATCTTGGAGGGGGGCGAGAAACACTGAAGCTTTCTTT. Translated, it gives CASSLESWRGARNTEAFF.

The chain links TRBV5-5 to TRBJ2-5, with 10 bases aligning to TRBD2. V was pared by 2 bases and J by 2 bases, with 9 bases of the junction left unmatched. The V gene's germline CDR1 is SGHKS and CDR2 YYEKEE (reference sequence). The CDR3 consists of 17 residues. The CDR3 here is CASSLRLAGVSQETQYF. The CDR3 DNA reads as TGTGCCAGCAGCTTACGGCTAGCGGGAGTGAGTCAAGAGACCCAGTACTTC.

The J gene is TRBJ2-7, the V gene TRBV5-1, with 7 positions matching TRBD1. The V segment lost 4 bases and the J segment 1 base; nucleotides outside the gene matches: 2. From germline, CDR1 is SGHRS and CDR2 YFSETQ. The CDR3 is 13 residues long. The CDR3 DNA follows: TGCGCCAGCAGCGGGGGACAGTCCTACGAGCAGTACTTC. Protein: CASSGGQSYEQYF.

The CDR3 protein is CASSSQGAGKGEQYF. CDR3 nucleotide sequence: TGTGCCAGCAGCTCCCAAGGGGCCGGGAAGGGGGAGCAGTACTTC. This chain joins TRBV27 and TRBJ2-7, with D perhaps matching TRBD1 or TRBD2 (5 bases each). From germline, CDR1 is MNHEY and CDR2 SMNVEV (reference sequence). The CDR3 is 15 amino acids. With 6 bases removed from V and 7 bases from J, the gap between germline ends came to 22 bases.

This chain links TRBV5-1 with TRBJ2-2; TRBD1 is a possible D gene (6 bases). This CDR3 is 14 amino acids long. Germline-derived CDR1 and CDR2 are SGHRS and YFSETQ. Trimming pared 1 base from V and 6 bases from J, leaving 10 bases between. The CDR3 region has the DNA TGCGCCAGCAGCTTGCAGGGGTCGGCCGGGGAGCTGTTTTTT. Its protein is CASSLQGSAGELFF. Full variable domain (rest looked up from reference TRBV5-1 and TRBJ2-2): KAGVTQTPRYLIKTRGQQVTLSCSPISGHRSVSWYQQTPGQGLQFLFEYFSETQRNKGNFPGRFSGRQFSNSRSEMNVSTLELGDSALYLCASSLQGSAGELFFGEGSRLTVL.